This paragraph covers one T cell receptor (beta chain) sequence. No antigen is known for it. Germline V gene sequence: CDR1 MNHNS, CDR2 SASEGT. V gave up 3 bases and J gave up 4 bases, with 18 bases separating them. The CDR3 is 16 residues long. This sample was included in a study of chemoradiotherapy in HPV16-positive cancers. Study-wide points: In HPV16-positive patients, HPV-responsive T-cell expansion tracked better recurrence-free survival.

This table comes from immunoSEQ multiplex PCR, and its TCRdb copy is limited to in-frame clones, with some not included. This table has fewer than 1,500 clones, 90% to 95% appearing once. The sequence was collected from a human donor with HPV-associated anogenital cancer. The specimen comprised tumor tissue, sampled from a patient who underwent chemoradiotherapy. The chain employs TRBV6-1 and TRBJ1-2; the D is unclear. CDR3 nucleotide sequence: TGTGCCAGCAGTGAGGAGGGAAGTAACATCCTCTATGGCTACACCTTC. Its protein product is CASSEEGSNILYGYTF.